This TCR beta chain was captured by sequencing in a study of blood T cell repertoires in COVID-19. Turning to the study itself: PBMCs, B-cell-depleted T cells, or T cells were the source of the cDNA or gDNA that made up the material.

In the study's own analysis: Amplification from reference gene primers served as the basis for estimated nucleated cell counts. Profiling relied on immunoSEQ multiplex PCR, and the TCRdb table lists in-frame clones only, not all of them. That table gives V, J and clone size, and the DNA gave D and trimming. The table has about 310,000 clones, approximately 87% seen once; the top ten hold approximately 8.1%. In germline, CDR1 is MNHNY, CDR2 SVGAGI (reference sequence). CDR3 length: 14 residues. Germline trimming cut 3 bases from V and 6 bases from J; bases unmatched to any gene: 5. This TCR derives from a woman aged 45-60 years who had recovered from COVID-19. The V gene is TRBV6-6, the J gene TRBJ2-1; TRBD2 agrees at 7 bases. The material sequenced was peripheral blood. The CDR3 bases are TGTGCCAGCAGTTATGGTGGGGGGGGCAATGAGCAGTTCTTC. This sequence encodes CASSYGGGGNEQFF.